The 7 T cell receptor beta chains below were found in one sample sequenced in a study of blood T cell repertoires in COVID-19. Assay used: immunoSEQ multiplex PCR; TCRdb lists only in-frame clones, some missing. This sample has some 150,000 clones, with approximately 88% found just once. Sequenced material: peripheral blood. The receptors derive from a man aged 55 to 70 with acute or convalescent COVID-19.

CDR3 coding DNA: TGTGCCAGTTACTCCTCGACGAGGCGGGGCCCGGGGAATGAGCAGTTCTTC. Its protein is CASYSSTRRGPGNEQFF. The chain employs TRBV19 and TRBJ2-1, with a possible D match to TRBD2 (6 bases). CDR3 length: 17 amino acids. V was trimmed by 8 bases and J by 7 bases, leaving 27 bases between them. Germline loops: CDR1 LNHDA, CDR2 SQIVND (reference sequence).

CDR3 in DNA: TGTGCCAGCTCACCACGGACAGTCGAGATTGGCTACACCTTC. This translates into CASSPRTVEIGYTF. V usage is TRBV18 and J usage is TRBJ1-2; D is perhaps TRBD1 (6 bases). The V end lost 1 base, the J end lost 7 bases, and 13 bases lay between the germline ends. Germline V lookup: CDR1 KGHSH, CDR2 LQKENI. CDR3 length: 14 residues.

V gene TRBV5-6 combines with J gene TRBJ2-5; D is unresolved. V was clipped by 4 bases and J by 5 bases, with 6 bases between them. This CDR3 comprises 11 residues. CDR1 is SGHDT, CDR2 YYEEEE, per germline. The CDR3 DNA follows: TGTGCCAGCAGCGTCCATGAGACCCAGTACTTC. It codes for CASSVHETQYF.

This chain joins TRBV5-1 and TRBJ1-3, with D possibly TRBD1 on 5 matching bases. Germline values: CDR1 SGHRS, CDR2 YFSETQ. The CDR3 totals 14 residues. Trimming left V 3 bases short and J 3 bases short, with 10 bases between. This CDR3 reads CASSYGQGGNTIYF. The DNA for the CDR3 is TGCGCCAGCAGCTATGGGCAGGGTGGAAACACCATATATTTT. Full variable domain (rest looked up from reference TRBV5-1 and TRBJ1-3): KAGVTQTPRYLIKTRGQQVTLSCSPISGHRSVSWYQQTPGQGLQFLFEYFSETQRNKGNFPGRFSGRQFSNSRSEMNVSTLELGDSALYLCASSYGQGGNTIYFGEGSWLTVV.

The chain uses TRBV7-9 and TRBJ2-2; D is possibly TRBD1 (6 bases). Germline V gene data show CDR1 as SEHNR and CDR2 as FQNEAQ (reference sequence). Between the trimmed V and J ends, which lost 4 bases and 4 bases, there was a span of 16 bases. The CDR3 runs to 16 residues. Here the CDR3 DNA reads TGTGCCAGCAGCTGGAGCCCAGGGGCCGTCACCGGGGAGCTGTTTTTT. Residues: CASSWSPGAVTGELFF.

The chain's CDR3 is CASSLGGLPFSTDTQYF. The CDR3 bases are TGTGCCAGCAGCTTAGGCGGTCTTCCCTTTTCCACAGATACGCAGTATTTT. The chain couples TRBV11-2 to TRBJ2-3; no definite D call. Germline CDR1 and CDR2: SGHAT and FQNNGV. This CDR3 region has 17 residues. V lost 1 base to trimming and J lost 2 bases, with 16 bases between them.

The V and J genes are TRBV6-5 and TRBJ1-2; maybe TRBD1 (5 bases). This CDR3 contains 13 residues. The V gene's germline CDR1 is MNHEY and CDR2 SVGAGI. V was clipped by 7 bases and J by 2 bases, with 11 bases between them. The CDR3 spells CASKAGLNYGYTF. The CDR3 region has the DNA TGTGCCAGCAAAGCAGGGCTGAACTATGGCTACACCTTC.